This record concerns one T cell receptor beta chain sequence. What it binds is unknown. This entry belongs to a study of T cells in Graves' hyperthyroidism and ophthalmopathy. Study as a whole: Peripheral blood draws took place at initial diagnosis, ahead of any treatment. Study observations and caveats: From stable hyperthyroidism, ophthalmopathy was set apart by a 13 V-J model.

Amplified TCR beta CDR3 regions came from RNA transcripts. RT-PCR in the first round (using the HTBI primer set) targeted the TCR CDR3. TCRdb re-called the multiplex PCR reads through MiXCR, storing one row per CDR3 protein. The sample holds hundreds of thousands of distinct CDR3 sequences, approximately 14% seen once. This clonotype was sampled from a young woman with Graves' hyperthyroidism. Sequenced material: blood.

This chain's CDR3 is CASSFSGRGQETQYF. The CDR3 region has the DNA TGTGCCAGCAGCTTTAGCGGGAGGGGGCAAGAGACCCAGTACTTC. The chain combines TRBV9 with TRBJ2-5, with 11 bases identical to TRBD2. The CDR3 spans 15 residues. CDR1 and CDR2 from the germline V gene are SGDLS and YYNGEE. J lost 2 bases, V lost 4 bases, and 4 bases had no gene match. Using reference TRBV9 and TRBJ2-5 for the parts outside the CDR3, the full variable domain is DSGVTQTPKHLITATGQRVTLRCSPRSGDLSVYWYQQSLDQGLQFLIQYYNGEERAKGNILERFSAQQFPDLHSELNLSSLELGDSALYFCASSFSGRGQETQYFGPGTRLLVL.